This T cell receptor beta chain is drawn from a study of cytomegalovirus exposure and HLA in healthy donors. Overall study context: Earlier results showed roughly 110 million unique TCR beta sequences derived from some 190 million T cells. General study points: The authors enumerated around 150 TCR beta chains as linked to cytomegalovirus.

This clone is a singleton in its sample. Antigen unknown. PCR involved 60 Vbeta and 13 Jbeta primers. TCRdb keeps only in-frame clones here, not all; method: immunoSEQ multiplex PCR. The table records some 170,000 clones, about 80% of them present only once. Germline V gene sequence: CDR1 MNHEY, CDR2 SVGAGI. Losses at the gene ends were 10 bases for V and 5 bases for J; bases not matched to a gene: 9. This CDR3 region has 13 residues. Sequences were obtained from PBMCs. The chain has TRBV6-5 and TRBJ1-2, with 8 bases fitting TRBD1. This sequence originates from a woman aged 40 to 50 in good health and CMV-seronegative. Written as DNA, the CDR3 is TGTGCCACTTTCAGGGGGCAGGGATATGGCTACACCTTC. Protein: CATFRGQGYGYTF.